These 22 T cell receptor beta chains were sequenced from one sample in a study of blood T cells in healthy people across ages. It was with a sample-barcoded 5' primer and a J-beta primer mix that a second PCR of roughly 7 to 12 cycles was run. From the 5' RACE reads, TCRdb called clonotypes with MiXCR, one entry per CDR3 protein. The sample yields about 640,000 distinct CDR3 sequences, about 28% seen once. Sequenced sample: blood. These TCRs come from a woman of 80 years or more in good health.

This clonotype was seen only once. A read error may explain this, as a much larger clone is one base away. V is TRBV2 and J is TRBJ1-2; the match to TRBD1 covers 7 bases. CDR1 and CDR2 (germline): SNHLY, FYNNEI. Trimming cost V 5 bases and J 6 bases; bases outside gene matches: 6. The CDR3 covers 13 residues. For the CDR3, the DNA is TGTGCCAGCAGTCGACAGGGCGTGAATGGCTACACCTTC. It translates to CASSRQGVNGYTF. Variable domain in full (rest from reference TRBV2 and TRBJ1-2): EPEVTQTPSHQVTQMGQEVILRCVPISNHLYFYWYRQILGQKVEFLVSFYNNEISEKSEIFDDQFSVERPDGSNFTLKIRSTKLEDSAMYFCASSRQGVNGYTFGSGTRLTVV.

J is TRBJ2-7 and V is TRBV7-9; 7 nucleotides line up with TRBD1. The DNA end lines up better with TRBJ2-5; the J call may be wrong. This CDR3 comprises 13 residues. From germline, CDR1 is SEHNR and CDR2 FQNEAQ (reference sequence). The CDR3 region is CASRRRDRETQYF. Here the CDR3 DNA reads TGTGCCAGCAGACGCCGGGACAGAGAGACCCAGTACTTC.

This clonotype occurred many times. In nucleotides, the CDR3 is TGTGCCAGCAGTTACGCGACGGGACAGGTCCGGGAGACCCAGTACTTC. Amino acid sequence: CASSYATGQVRETQYF. This chain connects TRBV6-2 or TRBV6-3 to TRBJ2-5; TRBD1 aligns across 8 bases. This CDR3 region has 16 residues. V shed 2 bases, J shed 5 bases, and the junction held 10 bases outside the gene matches. Germline assignment: CDR1 MNHEY and CDR2 SVGEGT.

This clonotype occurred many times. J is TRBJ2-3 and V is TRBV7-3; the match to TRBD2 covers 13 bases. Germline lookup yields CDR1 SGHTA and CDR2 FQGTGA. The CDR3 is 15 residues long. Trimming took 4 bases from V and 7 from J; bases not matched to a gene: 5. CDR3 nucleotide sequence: TGTGCCAGCAGCTCACTAGCGGGGGGGCCCTATACGCAGTATTTT. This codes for CASSSLAGGPYTQYF.

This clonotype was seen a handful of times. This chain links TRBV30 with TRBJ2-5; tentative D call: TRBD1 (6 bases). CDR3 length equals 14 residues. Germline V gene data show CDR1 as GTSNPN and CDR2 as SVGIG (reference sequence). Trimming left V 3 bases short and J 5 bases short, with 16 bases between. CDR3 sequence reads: CAWRPSGAGETQYF. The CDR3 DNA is TGTGCCTGGAGACCCTCAGGGGCCGGGGAGACCCAGTACTTC.

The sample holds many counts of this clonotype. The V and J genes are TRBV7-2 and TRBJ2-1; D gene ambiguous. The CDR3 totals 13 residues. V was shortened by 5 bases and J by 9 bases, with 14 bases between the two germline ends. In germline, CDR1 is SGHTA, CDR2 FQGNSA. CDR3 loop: CASSTPLVVEQFF. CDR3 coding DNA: TGTGCCAGCAGCACCCCATTAGTCGTTGAGCAGTTCTTC. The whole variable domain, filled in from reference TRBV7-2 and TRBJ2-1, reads GAGVSQSPSNKVTEKGKDVELRCDPISGHTALYWYRQSLGQGLEFLIYFQGNSAPDKSGLPSDRFSAERTGGSVSTLTIQRTQQEDSAVYLCASSTPLVVEQFFGPGTRLTVL.

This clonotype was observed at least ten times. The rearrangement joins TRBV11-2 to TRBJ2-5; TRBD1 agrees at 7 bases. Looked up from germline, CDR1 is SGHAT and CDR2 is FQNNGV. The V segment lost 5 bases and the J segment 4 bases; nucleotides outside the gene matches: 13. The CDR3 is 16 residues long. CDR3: CASSPDQRGRLETQYF. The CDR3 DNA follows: TGTGCCAGCAGCCCCGATCAAAGGGGGCGGCTAGAGACCCAGTACTTC.

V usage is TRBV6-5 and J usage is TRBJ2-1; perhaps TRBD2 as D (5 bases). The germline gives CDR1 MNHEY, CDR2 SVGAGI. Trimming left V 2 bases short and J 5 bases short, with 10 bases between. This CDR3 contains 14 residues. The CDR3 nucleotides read TGTGCCAGCAGTTACGAGCGGAATCACAATGAGCAGTTCTTC. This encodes CASSYERNHNEQFF.

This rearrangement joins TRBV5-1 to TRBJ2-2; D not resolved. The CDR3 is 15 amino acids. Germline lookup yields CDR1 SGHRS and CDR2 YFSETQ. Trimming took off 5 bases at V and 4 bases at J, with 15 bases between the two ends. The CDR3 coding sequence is TGCGCCAGCAGTCCGACCGGGCAGCCCACCGGGGAGCTGTTTTTT. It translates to CASSPTGQPTGELFF. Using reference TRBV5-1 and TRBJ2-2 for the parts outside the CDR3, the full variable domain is KAGVTQTPRYLIKTRGQQVTLSCSPISGHRSVSWYQQTPGQGLQFLFEYFSETQRNKGNFPGRFSGRQFSNSRSEMNVSTLELGDSALYLCASSPTGQPTGELFFGEGSRLTVL.

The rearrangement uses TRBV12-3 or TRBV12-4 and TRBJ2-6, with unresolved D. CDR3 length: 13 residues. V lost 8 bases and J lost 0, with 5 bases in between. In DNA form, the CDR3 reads TGTGCCAGCCTTCCCTCTGGGGCCAACGTCCTGACTTTC. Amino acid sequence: CASLPSGANVLTF.

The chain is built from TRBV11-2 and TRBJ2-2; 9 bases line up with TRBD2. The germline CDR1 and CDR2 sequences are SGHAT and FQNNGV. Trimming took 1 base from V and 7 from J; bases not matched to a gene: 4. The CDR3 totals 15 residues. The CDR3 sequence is CASSLGLAVRGELFF. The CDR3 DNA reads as TGTGCCAGCAGCTTAGGACTAGCGGTCCGCGGGGAGCTGTTTTTT.

For the CDR3, the DNA is TGTGCCAGCAGCTTGACTACGGCCAAAGGCAATCAGCCCCAGCATTTT. Translated: CASSLTTAKGNQPQHF. The rearrangement links TRBV5-6 to TRBJ1-5; D gene uncertain. V lost 1 base to trimming and J lost 2 bases, with 13 bases between them. Germline CDR1 is SGHDT and CDR2 is YYEEEE. The CDR3 has 16 amino acids. Looking up the rest from reference TRBV5-6 and TRBJ1-5 gives the full variable domain: DAGVTQSPTHLIKTRGQQVTLRCSPKSGHDTVSWYQQALGQGPQFIFQYYEEEERQRGNFPDRFSGHQFPNYSSELNVNALLLGDSALYLCASSLTTAKGNQPQHFGDGTRLSIL.

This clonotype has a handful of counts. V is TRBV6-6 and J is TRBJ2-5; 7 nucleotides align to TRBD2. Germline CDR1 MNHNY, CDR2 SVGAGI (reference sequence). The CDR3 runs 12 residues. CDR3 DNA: TGTGCTGCAGGGAGCGGGGTTATCACCCAGTACTTC. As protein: CAAGSGVITQYF.

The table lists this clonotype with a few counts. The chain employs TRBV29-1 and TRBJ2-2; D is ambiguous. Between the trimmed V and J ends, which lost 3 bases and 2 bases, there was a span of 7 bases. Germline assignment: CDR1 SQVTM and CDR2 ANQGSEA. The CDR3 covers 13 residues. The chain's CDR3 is CSVDGVNTGELFF. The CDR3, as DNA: TGCAGCGTTGATGGGGTAAACACCGGGGAGCTGTTTTTT.

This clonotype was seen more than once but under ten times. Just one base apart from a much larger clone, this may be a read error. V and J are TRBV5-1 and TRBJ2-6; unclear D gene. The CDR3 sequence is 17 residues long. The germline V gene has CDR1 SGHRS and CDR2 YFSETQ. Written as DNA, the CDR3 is TGCGTCAGCAGCTCATCCAGTGGGTTCTCTGGGGCCAACGTCCTGACTTTC. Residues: CVSSSSSGFSGANVLTF. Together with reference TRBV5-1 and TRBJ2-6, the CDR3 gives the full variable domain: KAGVTQTPRYLIKTRGQQVTLSCSPISGHRSVSWYQQTPGQGLQFLFEYFSETQRNKGNFPGRFSGRQFSNSRSEMNVSTLELGDSALYLCVSSSSSGFSGANVLTFGAGSRLTVL.

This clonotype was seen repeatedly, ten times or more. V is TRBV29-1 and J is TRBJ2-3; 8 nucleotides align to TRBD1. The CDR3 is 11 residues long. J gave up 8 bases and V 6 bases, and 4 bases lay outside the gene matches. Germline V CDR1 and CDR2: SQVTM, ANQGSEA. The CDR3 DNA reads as TGCAGCGTAACAGGGGGGAGTACGCAGTATTTT. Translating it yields CSVTGGSTQYF.

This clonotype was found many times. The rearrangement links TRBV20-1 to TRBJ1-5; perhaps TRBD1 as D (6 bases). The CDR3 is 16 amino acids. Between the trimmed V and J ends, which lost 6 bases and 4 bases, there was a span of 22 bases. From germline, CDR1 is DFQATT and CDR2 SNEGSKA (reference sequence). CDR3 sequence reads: CSAHRGGRRVNQPQHF. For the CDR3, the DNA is TGCAGTGCCCACCGGGGGGGCAGGCGCGTGAATCAGCCCCAGCATTTT.

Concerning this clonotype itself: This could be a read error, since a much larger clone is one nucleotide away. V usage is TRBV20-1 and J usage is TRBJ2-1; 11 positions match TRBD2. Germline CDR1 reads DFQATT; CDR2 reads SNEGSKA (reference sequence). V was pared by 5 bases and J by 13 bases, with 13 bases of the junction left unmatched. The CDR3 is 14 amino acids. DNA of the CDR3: TGCAGTGCTTCCAGACTAGCGGGGCAAGAGACCCAGTTCTTC. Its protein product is CSASRLAGQETQFF.

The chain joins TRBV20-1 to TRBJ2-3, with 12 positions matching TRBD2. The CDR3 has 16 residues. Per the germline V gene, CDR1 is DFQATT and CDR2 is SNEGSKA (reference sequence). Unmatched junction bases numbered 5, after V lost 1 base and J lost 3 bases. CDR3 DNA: TGCAGTGCTAGAGCCCCTAGCGGGGGGGCTACAGATACGCAGTATTTT. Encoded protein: CSARAPSGGATDTQYF.

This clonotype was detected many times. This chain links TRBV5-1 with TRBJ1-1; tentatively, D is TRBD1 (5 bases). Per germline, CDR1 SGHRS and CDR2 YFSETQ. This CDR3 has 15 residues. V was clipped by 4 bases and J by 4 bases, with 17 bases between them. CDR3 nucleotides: TGCGCCAGCAGCCGGGAGGGGAGCTTGGGCACTGAAGCTTTCTTT. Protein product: CASSREGSLGTEAFF.

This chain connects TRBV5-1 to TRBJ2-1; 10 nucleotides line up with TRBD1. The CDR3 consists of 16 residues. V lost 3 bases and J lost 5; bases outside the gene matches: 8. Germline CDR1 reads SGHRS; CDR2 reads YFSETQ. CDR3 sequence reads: CASSSGRDRGNNEQFF. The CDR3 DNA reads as TGCGCCAGCAGCTCCGGCCGGGACAGGGGAAACAATGAGCAGTTCTTC.

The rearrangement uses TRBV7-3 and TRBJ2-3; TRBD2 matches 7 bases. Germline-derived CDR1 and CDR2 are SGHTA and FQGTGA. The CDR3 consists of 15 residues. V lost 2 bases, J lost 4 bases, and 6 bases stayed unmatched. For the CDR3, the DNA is TGTGCCAGCAGCTTAGTCGGCGGGAGAGCAGATACGCAGTATTTT. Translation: CASSLVGGRADTQYF. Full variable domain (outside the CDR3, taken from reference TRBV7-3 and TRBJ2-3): GAGVSQTPSNKVTEKGKYVELRCDPISGHTALYWYRQSLGQGPEFLIYFQGTGAADDSGLPNDRFFAVRPEGSVSTLKIQRTERGDSAVYLCASSLVGGRADTQYFGPGTRLTVL.